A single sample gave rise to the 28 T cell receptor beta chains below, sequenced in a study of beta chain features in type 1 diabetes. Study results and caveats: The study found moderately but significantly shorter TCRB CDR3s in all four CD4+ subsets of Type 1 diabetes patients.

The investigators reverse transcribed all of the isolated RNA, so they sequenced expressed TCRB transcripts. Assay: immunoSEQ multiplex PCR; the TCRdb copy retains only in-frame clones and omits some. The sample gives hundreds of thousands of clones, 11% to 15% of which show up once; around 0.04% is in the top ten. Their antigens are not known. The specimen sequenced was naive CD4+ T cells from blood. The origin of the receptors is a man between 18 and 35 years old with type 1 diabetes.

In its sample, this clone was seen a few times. CDR3 in DNA: TGTGCCTGGAGTGTCCTCCGCCCAATGAACACTGAAGCTTTCTTT. Encoded protein: CAWSVLRPMNTEAFF. The chain combines TRBV30 with TRBJ1-1; D is unclear. Trimming removed 0 bases from V and 0 bases from J, with 11 bases in between. The CDR3 covers 15 residues. Per germline, CDR1 GTSNPN and CDR2 SVGIG (reference sequence).

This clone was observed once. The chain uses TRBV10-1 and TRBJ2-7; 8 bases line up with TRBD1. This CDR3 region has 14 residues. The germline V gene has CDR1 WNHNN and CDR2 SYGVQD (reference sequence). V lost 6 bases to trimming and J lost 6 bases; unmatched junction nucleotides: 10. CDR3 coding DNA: TGCGCCAGCAGCAGAGATGGGACAGGTGGCGAGCAGTACTTC. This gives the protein CASSRDGTGGEQYF.

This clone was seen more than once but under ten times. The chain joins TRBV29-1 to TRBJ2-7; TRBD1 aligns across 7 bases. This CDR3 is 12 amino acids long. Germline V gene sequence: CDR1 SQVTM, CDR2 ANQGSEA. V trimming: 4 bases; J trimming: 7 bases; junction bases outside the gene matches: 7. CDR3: CSVGDREREQYF. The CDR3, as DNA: TGCAGCGTTGGAGACAGGGAAAGGGAGCAGTACTTC.

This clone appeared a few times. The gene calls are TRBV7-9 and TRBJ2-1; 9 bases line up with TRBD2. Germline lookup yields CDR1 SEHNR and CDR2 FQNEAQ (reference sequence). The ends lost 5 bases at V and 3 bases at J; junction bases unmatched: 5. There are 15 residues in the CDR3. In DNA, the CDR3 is TGTGCCAGCAGCAGACTAGCGGACCTCTACAATGAGCAGTTCTTC. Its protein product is CASSRLADLYNEQFF.

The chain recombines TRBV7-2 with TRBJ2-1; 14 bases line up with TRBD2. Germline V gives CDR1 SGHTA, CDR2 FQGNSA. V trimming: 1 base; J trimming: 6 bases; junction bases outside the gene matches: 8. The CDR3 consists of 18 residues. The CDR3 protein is CASSLGTSGGPPSNEQFF. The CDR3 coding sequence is TGTGCCAGCAGCTTAGGGACTAGCGGGGGGCCACCCAGCAATGAGCAGTTCTTC.

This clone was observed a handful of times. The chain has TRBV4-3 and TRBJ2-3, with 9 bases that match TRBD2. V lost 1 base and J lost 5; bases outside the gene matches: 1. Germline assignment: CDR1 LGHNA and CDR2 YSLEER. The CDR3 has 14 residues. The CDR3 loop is CASSQASGEDTQYF. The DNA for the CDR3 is TGCGCCAGCAGCCAAGCTAGCGGGGAAGATACGCAGTATTTT.

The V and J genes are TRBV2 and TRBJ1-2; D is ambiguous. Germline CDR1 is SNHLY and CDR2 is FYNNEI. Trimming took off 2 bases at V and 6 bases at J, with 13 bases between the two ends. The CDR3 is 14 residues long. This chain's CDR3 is CASSEWDSIDGYTF. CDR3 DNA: TGTGCCAGCAGTGAATGGGATTCCATCGATGGCTACACCTTC.

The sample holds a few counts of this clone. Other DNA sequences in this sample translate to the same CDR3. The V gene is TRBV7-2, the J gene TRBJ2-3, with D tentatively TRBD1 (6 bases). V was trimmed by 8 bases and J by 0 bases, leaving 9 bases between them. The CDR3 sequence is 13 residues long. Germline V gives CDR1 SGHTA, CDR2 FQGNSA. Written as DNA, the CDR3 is TGTGCCAGCTCTAGGGGGAGCACAGATACGCAGTATTTT. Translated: CASSRGSTDTQYF.

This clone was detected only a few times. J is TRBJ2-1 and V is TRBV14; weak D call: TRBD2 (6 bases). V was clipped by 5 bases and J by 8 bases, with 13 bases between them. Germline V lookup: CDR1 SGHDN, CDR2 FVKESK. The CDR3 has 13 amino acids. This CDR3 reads CASSNGGVDEQFF. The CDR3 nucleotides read TGTGCCAGCAGCAACGGAGGGGTGGATGAGCAGTTCTTC. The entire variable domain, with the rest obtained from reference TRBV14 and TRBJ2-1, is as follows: EAGVTQFPSHSVIEKGQTVTLRCDPISGHDNLYWYRRVMGKEIKFLLHFVKESKQDESGMPNNRFLAERTGGTYSTLKVQPAELEDSGVYFCASSNGGVDEQFFGPGTRLTVL.

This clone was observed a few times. CDR3 bases: TGTGCCACCGGGACTAGCGGGAGGGCTGTCACAGATACGCAGTATTTT. Amino acids: CATGTSGRAVTDTQYF. J is TRBJ2-3 and V is TRBV10-3; TRBD2 aligns across 16 bases. V shed 10 bases and J 2 bases; nucleotides not matched to a gene: 6. The germline V gene has CDR1 ENHRY and CDR2 SYGVKD. The CDR3 is made up of 16 amino acids.

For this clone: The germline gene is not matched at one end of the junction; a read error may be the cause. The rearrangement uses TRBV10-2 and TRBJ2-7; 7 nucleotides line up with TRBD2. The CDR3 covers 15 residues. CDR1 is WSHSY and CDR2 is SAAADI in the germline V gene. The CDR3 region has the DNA TGCGCCAGCAGTGCGGGTAGCGGGTTCTCCGACGAGCAGTACTTC. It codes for CASSAGSGFSDEQYF.

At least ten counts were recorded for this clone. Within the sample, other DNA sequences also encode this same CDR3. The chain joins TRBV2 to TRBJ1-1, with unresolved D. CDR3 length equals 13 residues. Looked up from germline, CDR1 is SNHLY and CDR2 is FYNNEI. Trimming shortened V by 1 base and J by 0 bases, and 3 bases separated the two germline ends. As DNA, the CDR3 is TGTGCCAGCAGTGAAGAGGTGAACACTGAAGCTTTCTTT. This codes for CASSEEVNTEAFF.

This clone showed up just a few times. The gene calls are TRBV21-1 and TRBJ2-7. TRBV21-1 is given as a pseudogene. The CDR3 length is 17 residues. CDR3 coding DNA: TGTGCCAGCAGCACTATGAAAGGGCGGCCTAAACCCGACGAGCAGTACTTC. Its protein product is CASSTMKGRPKPDEQYF.

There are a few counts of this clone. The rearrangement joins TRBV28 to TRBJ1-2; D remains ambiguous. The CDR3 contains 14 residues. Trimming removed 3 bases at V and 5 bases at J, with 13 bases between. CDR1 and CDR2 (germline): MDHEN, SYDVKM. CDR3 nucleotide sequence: TGTGCCAGCAGTTTGGGTGGCAGTCATTATGGCTACACCTTC. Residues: CASSLGGSHYGYTF.

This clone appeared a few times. The DNA for the CDR3 is TGTGCCAGCAGCCCTGGGGGCGCCCAAGAGACCCAGTACTTC. This translates into CASSPGGAQETQYF. V gene TRBV7-2 combines with J gene TRBJ2-5, with D maybe TRBD1 (6 bases). Germline CDR1 SGHTA, CDR2 FQGNSA. V lost 5 bases and J lost 1, with 11 bases in between. The CDR3 has 14 residues.

CDR3: CASSLTSGASSYNEQFF. Written as DNA, the CDR3 is TGCGCCAGCAGCTTAACTAGCGGGGCGAGCTCCTACAATGAGCAGTTCTTC. This rearrangement joins TRBV5-1 to TRBJ2-1; 10 bases line up with TRBD2. The CDR3 extends over 17 amino acids. J was trimmed by 0 bases and V by 2 bases; bases with no gene match: 5. CDR1 is SGHRS and CDR2 is YFSETQ in the germline V gene.

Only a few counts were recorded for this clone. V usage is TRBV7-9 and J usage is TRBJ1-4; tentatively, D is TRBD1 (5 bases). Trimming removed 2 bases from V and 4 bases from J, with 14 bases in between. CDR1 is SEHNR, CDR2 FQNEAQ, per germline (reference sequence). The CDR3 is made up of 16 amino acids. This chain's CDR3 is CASSLSGTRRNEKLFF. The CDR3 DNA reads TGTGCCAGCAGCTTAAGTGGGACGAGGCGTAATGAAAAACTGTTTTTT.

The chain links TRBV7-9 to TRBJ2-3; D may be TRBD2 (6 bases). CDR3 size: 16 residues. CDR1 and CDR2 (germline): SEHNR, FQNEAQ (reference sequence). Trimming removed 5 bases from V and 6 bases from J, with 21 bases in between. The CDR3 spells CASSQTSGTLEDTQYF. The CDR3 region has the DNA TGTGCCAGCAGCCAAACTAGTGGGACTCTTGAGGATACGCAGTATTTT.

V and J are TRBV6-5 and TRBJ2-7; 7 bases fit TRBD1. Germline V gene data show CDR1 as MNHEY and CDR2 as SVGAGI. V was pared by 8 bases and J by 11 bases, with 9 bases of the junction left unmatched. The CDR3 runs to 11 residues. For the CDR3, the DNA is TGTGCCAGCGAAAACCCGGGACAGAAGTACTTC. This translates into CASENPGQKYF.

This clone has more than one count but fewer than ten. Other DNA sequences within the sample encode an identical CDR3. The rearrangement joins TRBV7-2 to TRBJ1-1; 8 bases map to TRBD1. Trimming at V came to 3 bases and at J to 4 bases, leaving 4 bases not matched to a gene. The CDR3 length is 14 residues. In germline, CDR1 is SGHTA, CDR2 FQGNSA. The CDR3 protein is CASSFGQGGTEAFF. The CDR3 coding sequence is TGTGCCAGCAGCTTCGGACAGGGTGGCACTGAAGCTTTCTTT.

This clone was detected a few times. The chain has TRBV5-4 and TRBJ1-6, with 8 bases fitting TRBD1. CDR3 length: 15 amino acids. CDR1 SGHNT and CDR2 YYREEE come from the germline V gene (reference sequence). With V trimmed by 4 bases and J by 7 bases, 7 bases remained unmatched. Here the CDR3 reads CASSTQGQANSPLHF. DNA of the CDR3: TGTGCCAGCAGCACTCAGGGACAGGCAAATTCACCCCTCCACTTT.

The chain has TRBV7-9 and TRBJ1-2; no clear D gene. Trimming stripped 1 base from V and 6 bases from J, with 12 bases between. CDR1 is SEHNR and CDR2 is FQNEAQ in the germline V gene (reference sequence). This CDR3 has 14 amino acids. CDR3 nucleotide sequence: TGTGCCAGCAGCTTAGTATACAGTCTTGATGGCTACACCTTC. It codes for CASSLVYSLDGYTF.

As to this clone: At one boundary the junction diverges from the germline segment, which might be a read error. The CDR3 DNA reads as TGTGCCATCGGTGACAGGGGGCGGACAGATACGCAGTATTTT. Its translation: CAIGDRGRTDTQYF. The J gene is TRBJ2-3, the V gene TRBV10-3, with 10 bases identical to TRBD1. Germline CDR1 and CDR2: ENHRY and SYGVKD. CDR3 length equals 14 residues.

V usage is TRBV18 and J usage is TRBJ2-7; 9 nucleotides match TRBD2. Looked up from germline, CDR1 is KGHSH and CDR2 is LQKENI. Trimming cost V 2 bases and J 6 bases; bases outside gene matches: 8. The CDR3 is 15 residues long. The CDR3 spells CASSPNSGSISEQYF. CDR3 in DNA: TGTGCCAGCTCACCAAATAGCGGGAGTATTAGCGAGCAGTACTTC.

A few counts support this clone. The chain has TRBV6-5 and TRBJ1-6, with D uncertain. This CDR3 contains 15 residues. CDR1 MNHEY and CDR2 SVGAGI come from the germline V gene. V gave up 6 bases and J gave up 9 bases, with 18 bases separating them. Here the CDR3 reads CASRPLEGAGSPLHF. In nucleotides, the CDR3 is TGTGCCAGCAGGCCCTTAGAAGGCGCGGGTTCACCCCTCCACTTT.

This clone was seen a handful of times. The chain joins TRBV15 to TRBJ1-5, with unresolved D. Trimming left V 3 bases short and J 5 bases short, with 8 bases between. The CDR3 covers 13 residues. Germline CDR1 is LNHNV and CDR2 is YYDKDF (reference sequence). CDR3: CATSRDLDQPQHF. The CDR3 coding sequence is TGTGCCACCAGCAGGGACCTAGATCAGCCCCAGCATTTT.

CDR3 in amino acids: CASSRRQGASEQYF. In nucleotides, the CDR3 is TGCGCCAGCAGCCGACGACAGGGGGCAAGCGAGCAGTACTTC. V gene TRBV5-1 combines with J gene TRBJ2-7; 10 nucleotides align to TRBD1. V dropped 4 bases and J dropped 6; count of bases not matched to a gene: 7. The CDR3 consists of 14 residues. Germline-derived CDR1 and CDR2 are SGHRS and YFSETQ.

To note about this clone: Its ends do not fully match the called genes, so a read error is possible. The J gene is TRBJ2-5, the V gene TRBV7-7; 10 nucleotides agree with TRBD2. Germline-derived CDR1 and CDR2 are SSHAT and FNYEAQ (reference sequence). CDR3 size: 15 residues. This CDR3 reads CASSLAGANQETQYF. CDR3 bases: TGTGCTAGCAGCCTAGCGGGAGCGAACCAAGAGACCCAGTACTTC.